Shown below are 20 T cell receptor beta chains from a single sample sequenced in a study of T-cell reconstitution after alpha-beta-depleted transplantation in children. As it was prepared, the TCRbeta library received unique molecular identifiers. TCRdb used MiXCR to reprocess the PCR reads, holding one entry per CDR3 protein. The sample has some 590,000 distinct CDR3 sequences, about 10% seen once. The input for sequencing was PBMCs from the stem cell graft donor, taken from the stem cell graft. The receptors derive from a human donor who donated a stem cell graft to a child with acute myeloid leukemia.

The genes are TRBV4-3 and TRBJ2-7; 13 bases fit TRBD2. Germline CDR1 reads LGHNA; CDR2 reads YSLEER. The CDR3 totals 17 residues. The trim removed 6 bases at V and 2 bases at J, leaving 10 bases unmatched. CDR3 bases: TGCGCCAGCAGTTCCGGGACTAGCGGGACTTACGCCTACGAGCAGTACTTC. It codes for CASSSGTSGTYAYEQYF.

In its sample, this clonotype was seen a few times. The CDR3 bases are TGCAGCGTTGCCACAGGGGGCCTCACTGAAGCTTTCTTT. This sequence encodes CSVATGGLTEAFF. This sequence joins TRBV29-1 and TRBJ1-1; TRBD1 matches at 9 bases. The V gene's germline CDR1 is SQVTM and CDR2 ANQGSEA. The CDR3 has 13 amino acids. Unmatched junction bases numbered 4, after V lost 4 bases and J lost 4 bases.

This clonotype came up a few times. The CDR3 DNA reads TGTGCCGCGCGACAGGGGGCCTCTTACAATGAGCAGTTCTTC. Translating gives CAARQGASYNEQFF. The rearrangement joins TRBV10-3 to TRBJ2-1; TRBD1 matches at 10 bases. The germline V gene encodes CDR1 ENHRY and CDR2 SYGVKD. The CDR3 loop spans 14 amino acids. V lost 11 bases, J lost 4 bases, and 8 bases stayed unmatched.

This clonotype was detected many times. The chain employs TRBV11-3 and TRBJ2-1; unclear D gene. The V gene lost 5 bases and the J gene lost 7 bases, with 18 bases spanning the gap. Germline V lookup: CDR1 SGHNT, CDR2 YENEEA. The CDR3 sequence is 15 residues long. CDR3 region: CASSQQSAMGNEQFF. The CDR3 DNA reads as TGTGCCAGCAGCCAACAATCTGCTATGGGTAATGAGCAGTTCTTC. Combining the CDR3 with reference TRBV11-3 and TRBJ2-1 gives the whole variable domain EAGVVQSPRYKIIEKKQPVAFWCNPISGHNTLYWYLQNLGQGPELLIRYENEEAVDDSQLPKDRFSAERLKGVDSTLKIQPAELGDSAVYLCASSQQSAMGNEQFFGPGTRLTVL.

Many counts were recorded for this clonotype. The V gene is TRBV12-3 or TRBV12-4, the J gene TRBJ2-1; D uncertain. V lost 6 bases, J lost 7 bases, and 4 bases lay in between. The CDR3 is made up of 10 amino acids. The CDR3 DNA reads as TGTGCCAGCAGGGGGAATGAGCAGTTCTTC. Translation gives CASRGNEQFF.

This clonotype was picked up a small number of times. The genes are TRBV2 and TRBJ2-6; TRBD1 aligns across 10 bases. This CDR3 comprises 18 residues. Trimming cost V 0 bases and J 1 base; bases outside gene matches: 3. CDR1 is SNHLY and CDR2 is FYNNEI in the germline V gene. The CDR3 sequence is CASSEADRGVSGANVLTF. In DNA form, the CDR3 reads TGTGCCAGCAGTGAAGCGGACAGGGGGGTTTCTGGGGCCAACGTCCTGACTTTC.

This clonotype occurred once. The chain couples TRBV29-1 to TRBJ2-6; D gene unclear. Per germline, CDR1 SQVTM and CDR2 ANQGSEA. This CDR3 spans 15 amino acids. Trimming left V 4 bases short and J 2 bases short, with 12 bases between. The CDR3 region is CSVASLGTGANVLTF. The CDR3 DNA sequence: TGCAGCGTTGCGTCACTGGGTACTGGGGCCAACGTCCTGACTTTC.

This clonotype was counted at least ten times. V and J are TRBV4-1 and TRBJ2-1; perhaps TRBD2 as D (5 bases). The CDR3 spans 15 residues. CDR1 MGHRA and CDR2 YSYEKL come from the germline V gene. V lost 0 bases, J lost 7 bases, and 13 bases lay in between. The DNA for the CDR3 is TGCGCCAGCAGCCAAGAATCGGGAATGGGGAATGAGCAGTTCTTC. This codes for CASSQESGMGNEQFF.

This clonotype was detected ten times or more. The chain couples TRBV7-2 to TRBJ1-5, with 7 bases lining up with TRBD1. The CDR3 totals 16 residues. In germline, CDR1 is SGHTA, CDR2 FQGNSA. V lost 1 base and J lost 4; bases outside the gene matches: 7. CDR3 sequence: CASSLGGQWGNQPQHF. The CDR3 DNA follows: TGTGCCAGCAGCTTAGGGGGACAGTGGGGAAATCAGCCCCAGCATTTT.

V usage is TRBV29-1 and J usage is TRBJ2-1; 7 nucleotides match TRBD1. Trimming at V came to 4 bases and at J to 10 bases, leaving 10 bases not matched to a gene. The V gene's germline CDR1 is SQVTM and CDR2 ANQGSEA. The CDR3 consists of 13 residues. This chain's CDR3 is CSVARRQGSEQFF. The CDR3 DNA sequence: TGCAGCGTTGCTAGGAGACAGGGTAGCGAGCAGTTCTTC.

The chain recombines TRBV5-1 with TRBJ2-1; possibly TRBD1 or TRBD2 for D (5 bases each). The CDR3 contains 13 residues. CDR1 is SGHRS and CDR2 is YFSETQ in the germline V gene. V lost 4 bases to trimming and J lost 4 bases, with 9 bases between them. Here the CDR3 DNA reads TGCGCCAGCAGCAGGGACCAGTACAATGAGCAGTTCTTC. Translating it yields CASSRDQYNEQFF.

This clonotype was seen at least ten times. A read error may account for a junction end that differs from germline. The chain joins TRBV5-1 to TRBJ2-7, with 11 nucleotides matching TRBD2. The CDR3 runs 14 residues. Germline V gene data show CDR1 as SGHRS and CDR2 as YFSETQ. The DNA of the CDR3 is TGTGCCAGCAGCTCCGGGACTAGCGGCTACGAGCAGTACTTC. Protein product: CASSSGTSGYEQYF.

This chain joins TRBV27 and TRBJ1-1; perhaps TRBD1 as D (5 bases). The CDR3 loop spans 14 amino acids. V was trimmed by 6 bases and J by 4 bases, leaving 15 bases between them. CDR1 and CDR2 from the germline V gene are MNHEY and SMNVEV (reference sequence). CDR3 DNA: TGTGCCAGCAGACACTCAGGGAGGGCCACTGAAGCTTTCTTT. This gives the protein CASRHSGRATEAFF.

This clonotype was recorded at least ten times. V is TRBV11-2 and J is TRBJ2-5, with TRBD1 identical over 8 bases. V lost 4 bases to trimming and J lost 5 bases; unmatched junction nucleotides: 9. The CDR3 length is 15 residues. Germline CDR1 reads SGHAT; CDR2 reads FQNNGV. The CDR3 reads CASSSRQGPGETQYF. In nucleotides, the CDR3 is TGTGCCAGCAGCTCCAGACAGGGGCCGGGGGAGACCCAGTACTTC.

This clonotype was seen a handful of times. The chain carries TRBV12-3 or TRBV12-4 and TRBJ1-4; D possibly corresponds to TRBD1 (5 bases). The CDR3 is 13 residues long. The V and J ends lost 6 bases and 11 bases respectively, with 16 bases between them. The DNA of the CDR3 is TGTGCCAGCAGCCAGCGGGACTCCGTGAAACTGTTTTTT. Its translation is CASSQRDSVKLFF.

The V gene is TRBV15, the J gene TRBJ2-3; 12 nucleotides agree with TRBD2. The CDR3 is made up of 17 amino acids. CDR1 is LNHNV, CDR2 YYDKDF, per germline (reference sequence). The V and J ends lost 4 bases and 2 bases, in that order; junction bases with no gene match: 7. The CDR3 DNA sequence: TGTGCCACCAGCACATTTCTAGCGGGAGGGCCCACAGATACGCAGTATTTT. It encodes CATSTFLAGGPTDTQYF.

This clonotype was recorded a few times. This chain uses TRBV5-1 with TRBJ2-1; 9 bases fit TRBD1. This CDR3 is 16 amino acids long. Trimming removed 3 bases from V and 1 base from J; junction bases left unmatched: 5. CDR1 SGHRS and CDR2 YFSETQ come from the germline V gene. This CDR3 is CASSWDGTGSYNEQFF. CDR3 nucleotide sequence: TGCGCCAGCAGCTGGGATGGGACAGGGTCCTACAATGAGCAGTTCTTC.

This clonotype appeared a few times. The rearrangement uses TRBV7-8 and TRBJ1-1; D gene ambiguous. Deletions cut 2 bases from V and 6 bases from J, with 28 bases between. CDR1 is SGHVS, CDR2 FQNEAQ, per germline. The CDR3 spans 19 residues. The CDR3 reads CASSLLGRWQVGSFAEAFF. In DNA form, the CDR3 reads TGTGCCAGCAGCTTATTAGGAAGGTGGCAGGTCGGATCGTTCGCTGAAGCTTTCTTT.

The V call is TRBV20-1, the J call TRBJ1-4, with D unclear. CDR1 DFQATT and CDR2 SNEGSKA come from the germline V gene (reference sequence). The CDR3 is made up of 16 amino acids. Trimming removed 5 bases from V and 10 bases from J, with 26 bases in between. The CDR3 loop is CSALKFGNEVGGKLFF. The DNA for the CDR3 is TGCAGTGCTCTAAAATTTGGGAATGAGGTGGGAGGAAAACTGTTTTTT.

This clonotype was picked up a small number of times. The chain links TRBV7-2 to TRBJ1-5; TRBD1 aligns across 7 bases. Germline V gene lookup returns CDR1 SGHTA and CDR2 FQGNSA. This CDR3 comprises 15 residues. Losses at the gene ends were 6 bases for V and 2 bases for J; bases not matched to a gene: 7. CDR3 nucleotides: TGTGCCAGCAGTCCTCGACAGGGCGGCAATCAGCCCCAGCATTTT. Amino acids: CASSPRQGGNQPQHF.